This section outlines one TCR beta chain sequence together with its context. Its target is unknown. This entry comes from a study of a mutant IDH1 vaccine in newly diagnosed glioma. Background on the study: Sex distribution of treated patients was about 62% male and roughly 38% female; mean age was around 40 years. Earlier treatment was radiotherapy, temozolomide, or both, with most getting both.

Study-level findings and limits: Roughly 92% of patients showed vaccine-induced immune responses across multiple MHC alleles.

Method: immunoSEQ multiplex PCR; TCRdb's copy keeps in-frame clones and lacks some. The table has fewer than 45,000 clones, approximately 78% seen once; the top ten hold less than 9.5%. Time point defined: baseline, week 1 (first vaccination visit). The sample's treatment: pre-vaccination baseline after standard-of-care therapy. This TCR derives from a man aged 40-49 years with glioma. Some clones in this sample may be carry-over from other donors' samples. The sequenced sample was PBMCs, obtained from a glioma patient treated with radiotherapy, temozolomide or both.

CDR3 DNA: TGTGCCAGTAGTACCGGTGACAGACTTTTAGCCAAAAACATTCAGTACTTC. Translated: CASSTGDRLLAKNIQYF. The chain links TRBV19 to TRBJ2-4; perhaps TRBD1 as D (5 bases). The V gene lost 4 bases and the J gene lost 0 bases, with 16 bases spanning the gap. The CDR3 has 17 amino acids. Germline lookup yields CDR1 LNHDA and CDR2 SQIVND (reference sequence).